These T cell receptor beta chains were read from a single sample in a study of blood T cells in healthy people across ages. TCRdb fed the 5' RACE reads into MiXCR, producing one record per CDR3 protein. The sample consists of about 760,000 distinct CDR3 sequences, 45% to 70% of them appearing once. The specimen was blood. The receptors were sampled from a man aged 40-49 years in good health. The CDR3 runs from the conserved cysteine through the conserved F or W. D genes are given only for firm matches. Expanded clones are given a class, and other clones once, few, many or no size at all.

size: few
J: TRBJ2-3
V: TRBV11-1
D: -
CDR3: CASRMGDTQYF
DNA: TGTGCCAGCAGAATGGGGGATACGCAGTATTTT

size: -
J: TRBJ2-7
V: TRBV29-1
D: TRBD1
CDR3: CGVGQGASYEQYF
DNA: TGCGGCGTCGGACAGGGGGCCTCCTACGAGCAGTACTTC

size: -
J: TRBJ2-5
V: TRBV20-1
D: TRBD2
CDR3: CSASRTSGQPGPKETQYF
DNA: TGCAGTGCTAGTAGGACTAGCGGGCAACCGGGACCAAAAGAGACCCAGTACTTC

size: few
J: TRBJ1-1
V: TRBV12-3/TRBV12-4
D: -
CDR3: CASSLKGNTEAFF
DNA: TGTGCCAGCAGTTTAAAGGGAAACACTGAAGCTTTCTTT

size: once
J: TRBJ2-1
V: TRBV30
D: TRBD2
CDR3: CAWSLRGGSYNEQFF
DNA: TGTGCCTGGAGTTTACGGGGGGGCTCCTACAATGAGCAGTTCTTC

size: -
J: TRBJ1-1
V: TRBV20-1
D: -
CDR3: CSARDARNTEAFF
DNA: TGCAGTGCTAGAGATGCGAGGAACACTGAAGCTTTCTTT

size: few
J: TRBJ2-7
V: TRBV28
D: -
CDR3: CASQMGAHEQYF
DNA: TGTGCCAGCCAAATGGGGGCGCACGAGCAGTACTTC

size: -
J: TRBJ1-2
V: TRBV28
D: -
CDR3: CASSLLQGTYGYTF
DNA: TGTGCCAGCAGTTTACTGCAGGGAACATATGGCTACACCTTC

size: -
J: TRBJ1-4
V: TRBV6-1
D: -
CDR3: CASSPKTVDSEKLFF
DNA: TGTGCCAGCAGTCCCAAAACTGTGGACAGCGAAAAACTGTTTTTT

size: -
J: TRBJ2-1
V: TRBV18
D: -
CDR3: CASSRSGGYNEQFF
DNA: TGTGCCAGCTCACGATCCGGGGGATACAATGAGCAGTTCTTC

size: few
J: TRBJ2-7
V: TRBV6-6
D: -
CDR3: CASSYKAYEQYF
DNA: TGTGCCAGCAGTTACAAAGCATACGAGCAGTACTTC

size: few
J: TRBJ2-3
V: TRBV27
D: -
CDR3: CASSFSGTLATDTQYF
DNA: TGTGCCAGCAGTTTTTCAGGGACCCTCGCTACAGATACGCAGTATTTT

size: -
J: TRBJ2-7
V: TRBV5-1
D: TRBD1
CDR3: CASGQGAVSYEQYF
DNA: TGCGCCAGCGGACAGGGGGCAGTTAGCTACGAGCAGTACTTC

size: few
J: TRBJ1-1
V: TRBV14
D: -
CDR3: CASSRDGNTEAFF
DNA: TGTGCCAGCAGCCGGGACGGCAACACTGAAGCTTTCTTT

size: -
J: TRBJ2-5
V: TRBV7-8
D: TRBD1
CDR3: CASSKEQGPEETQYF
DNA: TGTGCCAGCAGCAAGGAACAGGGGCCCGAAGAGACCCAGTACTTC

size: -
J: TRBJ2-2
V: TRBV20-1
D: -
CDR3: CSARDPRADTGELFF
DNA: TGCAGTGCTAGAGATCCTCGGGCGGACACCGGGGAGCTGTTTTTT

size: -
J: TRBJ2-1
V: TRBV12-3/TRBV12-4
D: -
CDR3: CASRLNAGRVEQFF
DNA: TGTGCCAGCAGGTTAAATGCTGGCAGGGTTGAGCAGTTCTTC

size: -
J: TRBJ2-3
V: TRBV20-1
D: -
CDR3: CSASFRSGRTDTQYF
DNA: TGCAGTGCTAGTTTTCGAAGCGGAAGGACAGATACGCAGTATTTT

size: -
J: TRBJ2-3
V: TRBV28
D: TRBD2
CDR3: CASSSRGLERDTQYF
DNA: TGTGCCAGCAGTTCCAGAGGACTAGAAAGAGATACGCAGTATTTT

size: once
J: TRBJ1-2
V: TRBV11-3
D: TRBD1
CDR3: CASSSGTGAVEGYTF
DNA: TGTGCCAGCAGCTCCGGGACAGGGGCCGTAGAAGGCTACACCTTC

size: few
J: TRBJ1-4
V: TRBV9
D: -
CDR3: CASSPAGSEGEKLFF
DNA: TGTGCCAGCAGCCCAGCTGGGTCTGAGGGAGAAAAACTGTTTTTT

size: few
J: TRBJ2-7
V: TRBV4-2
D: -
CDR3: CASSQAHYEQYF
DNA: TGTGCCAGCAGCCAAGCACACTACGAGCAGTACTTC

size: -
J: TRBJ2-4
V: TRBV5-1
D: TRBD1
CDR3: CASSFDGTGTKNIQYF
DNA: TGCGCCAGCAGCTTTGACGGGACAGGGACCAAAAACATTCAGTACTTC

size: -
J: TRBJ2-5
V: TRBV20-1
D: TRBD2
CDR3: CSAPRVAGIDNEQYF
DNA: TGCAGTGCTCCGAGGGTAGCGGGAATCGATAATGAGCAGTACTTC

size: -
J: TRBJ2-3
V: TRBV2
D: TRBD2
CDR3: CASNPLAGGGDTQYF
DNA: TGTGCCAGCAACCCACTAGCGGGGGGCGGAGATACGCAGTATTTT

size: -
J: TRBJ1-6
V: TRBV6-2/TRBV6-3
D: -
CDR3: CASSFSSGTNSPLHF
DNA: TGTGCCAGCAGTTTTTCATCCGGGACAAATTCACCCCTCCACTTT

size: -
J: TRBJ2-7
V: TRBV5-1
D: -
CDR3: CASSHKLGAYEQYF
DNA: TGCGCCAGCAGCCATAAACTAGGAGCCTACGAGCAGTACTTC

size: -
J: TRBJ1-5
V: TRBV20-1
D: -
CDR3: CSANGQGVYNQPQHF
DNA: TGCAGTGCCAACGGGCAGGGAGTGTACAATCAGCCCCAGCATTTT

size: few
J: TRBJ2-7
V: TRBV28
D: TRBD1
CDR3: CASSWDSTYEQYF
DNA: TGTGCCAGCAGTTGGGACAGTACTTACGAGCAGTACTTC

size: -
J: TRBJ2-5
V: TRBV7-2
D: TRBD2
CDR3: CASGPGLAGGQETQYF
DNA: TGTGCCAGCGGGCCGGGACTAGCGGGAGGGCAAGAGACCCAGTACTTC

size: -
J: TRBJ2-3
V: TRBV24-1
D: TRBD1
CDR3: CATSDPRGLLRTDTQYF
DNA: TGTGCCACCAGTGATCCGAGGGGGCTACTTCGCACAGATACGCAGTATTTT

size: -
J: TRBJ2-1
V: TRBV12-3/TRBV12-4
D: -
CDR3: CASSVGEVGREQFF
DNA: TGTGCCAGCAGTGTAGGGGAGGTTGGGAGAGAGCAGTTCTTC